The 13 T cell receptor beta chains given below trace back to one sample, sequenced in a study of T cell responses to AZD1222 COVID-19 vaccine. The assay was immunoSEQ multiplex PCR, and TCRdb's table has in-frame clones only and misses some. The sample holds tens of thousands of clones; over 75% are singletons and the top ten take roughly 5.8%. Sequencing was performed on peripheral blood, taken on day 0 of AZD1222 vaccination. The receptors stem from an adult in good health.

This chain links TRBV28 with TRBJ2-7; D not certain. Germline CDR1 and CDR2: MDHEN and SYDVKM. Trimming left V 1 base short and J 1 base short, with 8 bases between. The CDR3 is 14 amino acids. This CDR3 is CASSLSLRSYEQYF. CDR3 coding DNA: TGTGCCAGCAGTTTATCATTAAGGTCCTACGAGCAGTACTTC.

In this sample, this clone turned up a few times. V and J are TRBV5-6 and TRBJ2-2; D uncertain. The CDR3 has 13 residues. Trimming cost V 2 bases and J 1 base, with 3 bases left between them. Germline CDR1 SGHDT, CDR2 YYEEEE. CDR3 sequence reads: CASSFENTGELFF. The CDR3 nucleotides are TGTGCCAGCAGCTTCGAGAACACCGGGGAGCTGTTTTTT.

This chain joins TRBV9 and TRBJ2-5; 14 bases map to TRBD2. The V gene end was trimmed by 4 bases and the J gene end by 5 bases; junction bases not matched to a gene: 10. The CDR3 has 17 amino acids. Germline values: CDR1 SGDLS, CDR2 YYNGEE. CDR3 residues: CASSPLGLAGGGETQYF. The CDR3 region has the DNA TGTGCCAGCAGCCCCCTCGGACTAGCGGGAGGAGGGGAGACCCAGTACTTC.

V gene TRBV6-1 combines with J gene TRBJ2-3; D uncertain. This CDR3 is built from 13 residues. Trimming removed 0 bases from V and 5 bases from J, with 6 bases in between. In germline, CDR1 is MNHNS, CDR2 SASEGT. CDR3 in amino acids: CASSEALRDTQYF. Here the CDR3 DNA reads TGTGCCAGCAGTGAAGCGCTTCGAGATACGCAGTATTTT.

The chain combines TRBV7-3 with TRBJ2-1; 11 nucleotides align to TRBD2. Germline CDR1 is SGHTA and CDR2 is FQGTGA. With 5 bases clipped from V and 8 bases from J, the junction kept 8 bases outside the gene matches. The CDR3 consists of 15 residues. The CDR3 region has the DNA TGTGCCAGCAGCGCCCTAGCGGGAGGCCCCTATGAGCAGTTCTTC. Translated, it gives CASSALAGGPYEQFF.

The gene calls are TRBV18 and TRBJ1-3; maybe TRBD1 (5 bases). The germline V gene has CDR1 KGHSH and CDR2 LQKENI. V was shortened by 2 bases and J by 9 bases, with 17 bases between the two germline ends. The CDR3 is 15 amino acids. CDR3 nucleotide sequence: TGTGCCAGCTCACCAAACTCACCCCGGGGCCGCACCATATATTTT. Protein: CASSPNSPRGRTIYF.

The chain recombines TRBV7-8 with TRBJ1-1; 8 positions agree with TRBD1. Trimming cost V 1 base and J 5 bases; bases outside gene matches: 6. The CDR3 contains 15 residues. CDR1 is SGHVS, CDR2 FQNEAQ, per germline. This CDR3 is CASSLEWTGRTEAFF. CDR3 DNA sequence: TGTGCCAGCAGCTTAGAATGGACAGGGAGGACTGAAGCTTTCTTT.

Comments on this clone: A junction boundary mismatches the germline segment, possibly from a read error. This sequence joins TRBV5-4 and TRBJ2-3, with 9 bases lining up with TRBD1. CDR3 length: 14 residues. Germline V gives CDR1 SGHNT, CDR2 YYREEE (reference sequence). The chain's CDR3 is CTSSLQGAADTQYF. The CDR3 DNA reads TGTACCAGCAGCTTACAGGGGGCCGCAGATACGCAGTATTTT.

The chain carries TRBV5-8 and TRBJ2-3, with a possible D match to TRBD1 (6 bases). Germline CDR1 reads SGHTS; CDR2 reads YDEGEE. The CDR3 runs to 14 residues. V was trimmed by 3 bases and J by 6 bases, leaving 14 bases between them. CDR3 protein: CASSSRGRVDTQYF. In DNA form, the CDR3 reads TGTGCCAGCAGCTCCAGGGGTAGGGTGGATACGCAGTATTTT.

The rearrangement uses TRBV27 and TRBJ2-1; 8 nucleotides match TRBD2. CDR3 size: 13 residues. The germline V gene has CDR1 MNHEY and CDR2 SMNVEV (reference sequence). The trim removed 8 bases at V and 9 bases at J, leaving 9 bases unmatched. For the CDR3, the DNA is TGTGCCAGCGCCGGGACTAGGGGAGGTGAGCAGTTCTTC. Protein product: CASAGTRGGEQFF.

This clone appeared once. In nucleotides, the CDR3 is TGTGCCAGTAGTATCGGGTCTAGCAAGCACTACAATGAGCAGTTCTTC. This codes for CASSIGSSKHYNEQFF. The rearrangement joins TRBV19 to TRBJ2-1, with D maybe TRBD2 (5 bases). V lost 3 bases to trimming and J lost 3 bases, with 15 bases between them. Looked up from germline, CDR1 is LNHDA and CDR2 is SQIVND (reference sequence). The CDR3 has 16 amino acids.

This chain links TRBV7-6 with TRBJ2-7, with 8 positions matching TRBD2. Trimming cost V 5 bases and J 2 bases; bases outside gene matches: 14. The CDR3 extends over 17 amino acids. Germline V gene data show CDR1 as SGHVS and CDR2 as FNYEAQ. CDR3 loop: CASSLNWGGLVPYEQYF. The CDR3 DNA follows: TGTGCCAGCAGCCTAAATTGGGGGGGACTAGTCCCCTACGAGCAGTACTTC.

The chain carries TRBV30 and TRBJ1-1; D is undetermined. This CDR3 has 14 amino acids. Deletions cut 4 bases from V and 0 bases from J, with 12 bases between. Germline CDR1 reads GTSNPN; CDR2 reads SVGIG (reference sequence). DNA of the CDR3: TGTGCCTGGATTGGGCGAGGGATGAACACTGAAGCTTTCTTT. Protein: CAWIGRGMNTEAFF. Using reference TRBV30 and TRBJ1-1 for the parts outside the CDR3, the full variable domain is SQTIHQWPATLVQPVGSPLSLECTVEGTSNPNLYWYRQAAGRGLQLLFYSVGIGQISSEVPQNLSASRPQDRQFILSSKKLLLSDSGFYLCAWIGRGMNTEAFFGQGTRLTVV.